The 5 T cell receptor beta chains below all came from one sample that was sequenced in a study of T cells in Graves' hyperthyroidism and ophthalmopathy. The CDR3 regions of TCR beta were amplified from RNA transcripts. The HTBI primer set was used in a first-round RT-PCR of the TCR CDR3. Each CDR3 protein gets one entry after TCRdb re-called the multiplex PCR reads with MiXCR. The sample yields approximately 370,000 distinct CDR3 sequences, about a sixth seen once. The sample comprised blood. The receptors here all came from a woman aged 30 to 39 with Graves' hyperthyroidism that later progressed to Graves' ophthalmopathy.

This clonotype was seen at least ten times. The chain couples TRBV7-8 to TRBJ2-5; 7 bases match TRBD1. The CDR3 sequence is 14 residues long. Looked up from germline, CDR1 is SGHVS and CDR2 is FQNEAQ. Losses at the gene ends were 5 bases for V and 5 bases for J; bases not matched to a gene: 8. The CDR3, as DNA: TGTGCCAGCAGCCCAAAGACAGGGTTCGAGACCCAGTACTTC. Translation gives CASSPKTGFETQYF.

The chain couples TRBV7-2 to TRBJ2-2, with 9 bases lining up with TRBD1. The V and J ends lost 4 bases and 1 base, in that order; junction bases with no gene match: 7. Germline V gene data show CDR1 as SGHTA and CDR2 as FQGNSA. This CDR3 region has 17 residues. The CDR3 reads CASSYRWGQGNTGELFF. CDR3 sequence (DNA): TGTGCCAGCAGCTACCGTTGGGGACAGGGGAACACCGGGGAGCTGTTTTTT.

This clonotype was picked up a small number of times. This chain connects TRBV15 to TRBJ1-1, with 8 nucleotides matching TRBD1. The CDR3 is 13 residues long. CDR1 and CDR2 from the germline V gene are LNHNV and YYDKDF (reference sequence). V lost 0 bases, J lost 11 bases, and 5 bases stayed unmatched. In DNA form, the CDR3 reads TGTGCCACCAGCAGAGATCCCCGGGACAGGGCTTTCTTT. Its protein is CATSRDPRDRAFF. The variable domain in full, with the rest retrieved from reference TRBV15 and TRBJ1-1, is DAMVIQNPRYQVTQFGKPVTLSCSQTLNHNVMYWYQQKSSQAPKLLFHYYDKDFNNEADTPDNFQSRRPNTSFCFLDIRSPGLGDTAMYLCATSRDPRDRAFFGQGTRLTVV.

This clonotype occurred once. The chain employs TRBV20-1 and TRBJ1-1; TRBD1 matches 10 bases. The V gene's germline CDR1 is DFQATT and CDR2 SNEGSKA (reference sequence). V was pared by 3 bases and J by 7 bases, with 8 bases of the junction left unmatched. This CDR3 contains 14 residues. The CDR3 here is CSARGQGSTIEAFF. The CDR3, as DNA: TGCAGTGCTAGGGGACAGGGGTCGACAATTGAAGCTTTCTTT.

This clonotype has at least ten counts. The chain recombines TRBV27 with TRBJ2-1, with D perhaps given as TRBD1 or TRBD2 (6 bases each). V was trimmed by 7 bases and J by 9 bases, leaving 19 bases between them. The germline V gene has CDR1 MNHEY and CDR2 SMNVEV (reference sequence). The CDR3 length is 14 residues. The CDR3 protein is CASTLRGDTGEQFF. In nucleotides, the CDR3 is TGTGCCAGCACTCTAAGGGGGGACACTGGTGAGCAGTTCTTC.